The 10 T cell receptor beta chains below were found in one sample sequenced in a study of cytomegalovirus exposure and HLA in healthy donors. It was with 60 Vbeta and 13 Jbeta primers that the PCR ran. Produced via immunoSEQ multiplex PCR; TCRdb's table is partial and in-frame only. The sample holds some 140,000 clones, roughly three quarters seen once. Material for sequencing was PBMCs. The receptors shown here come from a man between 18 and 29 years old in good health and CMV-seronegative.

The chain employs TRBV7-6 and TRBJ2-2, with 10 bases identical to TRBD1. Germline V gene sequence: CDR1 SGHVS, CDR2 FNYEAQ. The CDR3 contains 16 residues. V dropped 3 bases and J dropped 5; count of bases not matched to a gene: 6. This CDR3 is CASSLMGQGSTGELFF. The CDR3, as DNA: TGTGCCAGCAGCTTGATGGGACAGGGGTCGACCGGGGAGCTGTTTTTT.

V and J are TRBV7-9 and TRBJ2-3; D uncertain. V shed 5 bases and J shed 4 bases, with 10 bases lying between them. The CDR3 length is 13 residues. Germline CDR1 reads SEHNR; CDR2 reads FQNEAQ (reference sequence). Here the CDR3 DNA reads TGTGCCAGCAGCGCTGGCATCTCAGATACGCAGTATTTT. Translated: CASSAGISDTQYF.

The chain couples TRBV10-1 to TRBJ1-6, with D tentatively TRBD1 (5 bases). Trimming left V 7 bases short and J 4 bases short, with 20 bases between. CDR3 length equals 17 residues. Germline V gene data show CDR1 as WNHNN and CDR2 as SYGVQD (reference sequence). The CDR3 DNA reads TGCGCCAGCATCTTTACGACAGATTCTTTTTATAATTCACCCCTCCACTTT. Encoded protein: CASIFTTDSFYNSPLHF.

The chain uses TRBV4-3 and TRBJ1-3; 10 bases are a match to TRBD1. Unmatched junction bases numbered 3, after V lost 0 bases and J lost 4 bases. The CDR3 runs to 16 residues. Germline lookup yields CDR1 LGHNA and CDR2 YSLEER. The CDR3: CASSQDPGQGGNTIYF. The DNA of the CDR3 is TGCGCCAGCAGCCAAGATCCGGGACAGGGGGGAAACACCATATATTTT.

In this sample, this clone turned up a few times. The chain couples TRBV30 to TRBJ1-4, with 7 bases fitting TRBD1. Trimming cost V 0 bases and J 2 bases; bases outside gene matches: 6. The CDR3 totals 16 residues. Per the germline V gene, CDR1 is GTSNPN and CDR2 is SVGIG (reference sequence). This CDR3 is CAWSVRAGGTNEKLFF. The CDR3 region has the DNA TGTGCCTGGAGTGTACGGGCAGGGGGGACTAATGAAAAACTGTTTTTT.

The J gene is TRBJ2-1, the V gene TRBV27; 7 bases are a match to TRBD2. The CDR3 extends over 15 amino acids. Germline trimming cut 7 bases from V and 1 base from J; bases unmatched to any gene: 7. CDR1 and CDR2 (germline): MNHEY, SMNVEV (reference sequence). The chain's CDR3 is CASMGGFQSYNEQFF. Written as DNA, the CDR3 is TGTGCCAGCATGGGAGGGTTTCAGTCCTACAATGAGCAGTTCTTC.

The chain joins TRBV5-1 to TRBJ1-2; TRBD1 matches 7 bases. CDR3 length: 15 amino acids. Germline V CDR1 and CDR2: SGHRS, YFSETQ. V trimming: 0 bases; J trimming: 6 bases; junction bases outside the gene matches: 8. CDR3 sequence (DNA): TGCGCCAGCAGCTTGGAAAGGACAGGAGTTAATGGCTACACCTTC. The encoded protein is CASSLERTGVNGYTF.

This sequence joins TRBV27 and TRBJ1-1; a weak D match, TRBD1 (5 bases). V lost 3 bases and J 4 bases, leaving 12 bases between the germline ends. CDR3 length: 14 residues. Germline assignment: CDR1 MNHEY and CDR2 SMNVEV (reference sequence). CDR3 sequence reads: CASSFNGGLTEAFF. CDR3 DNA: TGTGCCAGCAGTTTTAATGGGGGACTCACTGAAGCTTTCTTT.

The rearrangement joins TRBV5-1 to TRBJ2-2; 9 bases align to TRBD1. CDR3 size: 15 residues. V lost 2 bases and J lost 5; bases outside the gene matches: 4. In germline, CDR1 is SGHRS, CDR2 YFSETQ. The CDR3 region is CASSLGTGRTGELFF. CDR3 in DNA: TGCGCCAGCAGCTTAGGGACAGGGAGGACCGGGGAGCTGTTTTTT. The whole variable domain, filled in from reference TRBV5-1 and TRBJ2-2, reads KAGVTQTPRYLIKTRGQQVTLSCSPISGHRSVSWYQQTPGQGLQFLFEYFSETQRNKGNFPGRFSGRQFSNSRSEMNVSTLELGDSALYLCASSLGTGRTGELFFGEGSRLTVL.

The V gene is TRBV27, the J gene TRBJ2-7, with D possibly being TRBD1 (7 bases). V lost 2 bases, J lost 5 bases, and 13 bases lay in between. The CDR3 has 14 amino acids. CDR1 MNHEY and CDR2 SMNVEV come from the germline V gene (reference sequence). In nucleotides, the CDR3 is TGTGCCAGCAGTTTACGGCAGGGGGGCCACGAGCAGTACTTC. Its protein product is CASSLRQGGHEQYF.